This T cell receptor (beta chain) appears in the sequencing data of a study of blood T cell repertoires in COVID-19. Study-wide context: The United States, Italy and Spain supplied acute and convalescent COVID-19 samples. PBMCs, B-cell-depleted T cells, or T cells provided the cDNA or gDNA that made up the material.

Measured with immunoSEQ multiplex PCR; TCRdb has only the in-frame clones, and not every one. The sample lists 100,000 or so clones, approximately 82% occurring once. The CDR3 runs 15 residues. Per germline, CDR1 SGDLS and CDR2 YYNGEE. Germline trimming cut 0 bases from V and 3 bases from J; bases unmatched to any gene: 5. This chain connects TRBV9 to TRBJ2-7, with 8 nucleotides matching TRBD2. The specimen sequenced was peripheral blood. This receptor was taken from a man aged 55 to 70 with active or convalescent COVID-19. CDR3 loop: CASSVGPAGVYEQYF. In DNA, the CDR3 is TGTGCCAGCAGCGTAGGGCCAGCGGGAGTCTACGAGCAGTACTTC.